This T cell receptor beta chain was recovered during a study of blood T cells in healthy people across ages. Notes on the study in general: Estimates of total diversity, which came from one million sequenced T cells, were considered to be underestimates.

Alongside a J-beta primer mix, a sample-barcoded 5' primer served in a second PCR lasting about 7 to 12 cycles. One entry per CDR3 protein, called by TCRdb with MiXCR from the 5' RACE reads. This sample has around 1.5 million distinct CDR3 sequences, with 34% found just once. Trimming left V 8 bases short and J 3 bases short, with 11 bases between. Germline lookup yields CDR1 ENHRY and CDR2 SYGVKD. The CDR3 consists of 13 residues. This clonotype was counted many times. No antigen is known for it. The source of this sequence is a woman in her twenties or thirties in good health. The chain has TRBV10-3 and TRBJ1-5; perhaps TRBD1 as D (6 bases). Source material: blood. CDR3 residues: CAISAGDNQPQHF. DNA for the CDR3: TGTGCCATCTCAGCAGGGGACAATCAGCCCCAGCATTTT.